The 24 T cell receptor beta chains below all came from one sample that was sequenced in a study of breast tumors, draining lymph nodes, adjacent tissues. TCRdb independently ran MiXCR on the multiplex PCR reads; one entry per CDR3 protein. This table has 120,000 or so distinct CDR3 sequences, 20% appearing once. Axillary draining lymph nodes of breast cancer patients supplied the node samples. Input material: axillary lymph node tissue. These receptors were obtained from a female donor with breast cancer. Some clones in this sample may be carry-over from other donors' samples.

This clonotype was recorded many times. V and J are TRBV20-1 and TRBJ2-7; D unclear. Deletions cut 0 bases from V and 4 bases from J, with 16 bases between. The CDR3 contains 15 residues. Germline CDR1 and CDR2: DFQATT and SNEGSKA (reference sequence). The DNA for the CDR3 is TGCAGTGCTAGAGATTCGGGCTACATCGGGTACGAGCAGTACTTC. Translation gives CSARDSGYIGYEQYF.

This clonotype was detected ten times or more. The chain links TRBV18 to TRBJ2-7, with D perhaps TRBD2 (5 bases). Germline V lookup: CDR1 KGHSH, CDR2 LQKENI. This CDR3 region has 13 residues. V was cut by 3 bases and J by 5 bases, with 11 bases left in between. As DNA, the CDR3 is TGTGCCAGCTCACCTGGTTCGAGGGACGAGCAGTACTTC. It translates to CASSPGSRDEQYF.

The chain carries TRBV13 and TRBJ2-3; no definite D call. In germline, CDR1 is PRHDT, CDR2 FYEKMQ (reference sequence). V lost 0 bases and J 4 bases, leaving 20 bases between the germline ends. CDR3 length: 18 amino acids. CDR3 coding DNA: TGTGCCAGCAGCTTAGGGGATCCGTGGAAAACAGAAGCAGATACGCAGTATTTT. Protein product: CASSLGDPWKTEADTQYF.

Details on this clonotype: The junction does not match germline at one end; this may be a read error. J is TRBJ2-1 and V is TRBV19; D gene unclear. Germline V lookup: CDR1 LNHDA, CDR2 SQIVND (reference sequence). This CDR3 comprises 13 residues. CDR3 coding DNA: TGTGCCGGTAGTACCCTCGACGGGCGTGAGCAGTTCTTC. Its protein is CAGSTLDGREQFF.

The chain combines TRBV20-1 with TRBJ2-2, with a weak D call TRBD1 (6 bases). The CDR3 loop spans 13 amino acids. CDR1 is DFQATT, CDR2 SNEGSKA, per germline (reference sequence). The CDR3 spells CQQGFSNTGELFF. In DNA form, the CDR3 reads TGCCAACAGGGATTCTCGAACACCGGGGAGCTGTTTTTT.

The table lists this clonotype with many counts. This sequence joins TRBV6-5 and TRBJ1-6; D is uncertain. The CDR3 length is 13 residues. Trimming removed 2 bases from V and 9 bases from J, with 8 bases in between. Germline CDR1 reads MNHEY; CDR2 reads SVGAGI. DNA for the CDR3: TGTGCCAGCAGTTACCCCCAACCTTCACCCCTCCACTTT. Its translation is CASSYPQPSPLHF.

At least ten counts were recorded for this clonotype. The rearrangement joins TRBV2 to TRBJ2-1, with D perhaps assigned TRBD1 or TRBD2 (5 bases each). The germline V gene encodes CDR1 SNHLY and CDR2 FYNNEI. This CDR3 region has 15 residues. CDR3 region: CARSQGDTYYNEQFF. CDR3 coding DNA: TGTGCACGCTCCCAGGGAGATACTTACTACAATGAGCAGTTCTTC.

This clonotype was detected ten times or more. The V gene is TRBV9, the J gene TRBJ2-1, with a tentative D call TRBD1 (6 bases). This CDR3 has 14 amino acids. CDR1 and CDR2 from the germline V gene are SGDLS and YYNGEE. V lost 1 base and J lost 6, with 11 bases in between. The CDR3 bases are TGTGCCAGCAGCGTACAGCAGGGGCTCAATGAGCAGTTCTTC. Its protein is CASSVQQGLNEQFF.

The table lists this clonotype with many counts. The chain employs TRBV6-6 and TRBJ2-2; 14 bases are a match to TRBD2. Trimming at V came to 3 bases and at J to 7 bases, leaving 4 bases not matched to a gene. The CDR3 has 16 residues. Germline CDR1 and CDR2: MNHNY and SVGAGI (reference sequence). The CDR3: CASSYRLAGGVGELFF. CDR3 bases: TGTGCCAGCAGTTATCGACTAGCGGGAGGGGTCGGGGAGCTGTTTTTT.

This clonotype was observed at least ten times. The genes are TRBV18 and TRBJ1-6; no firm D call. The CDR3 spans 14 residues. CDR1 is KGHSH and CDR2 is LQKENI in the germline V gene. V was clipped by 3 bases and J by 5 bases, with 8 bases between them. The CDR3 nucleotides are TGTGCCAGCTCACCTTTACGGGATAATTCACCCCTCCACTTT. Its translation is CASSPLRDNSPLHF.

This clonotype was detected ten times or more. The chain joins TRBV20-1 to TRBJ2-7, with 8 bases matching TRBD1. CDR1 is DFQATT, CDR2 SNEGSKA, per germline (reference sequence). Trimming removed 5 bases from V and 2 bases from J; junction bases left unmatched: 5. There are 13 residues in the CDR3. The CDR3 protein is CSAGQGLAYEQYF. CDR3 DNA sequence: TGCAGTGCTGGACAGGGTCTGGCCTACGAGCAGTACTTC.

This clonotype has at least ten counts. The chain joins TRBV20-1 to TRBJ2-5, with 8 bases aligning to TRBD1. In germline, CDR1 is DFQATT, CDR2 SNEGSKA (reference sequence). The V and J ends lost 6 bases and 4 bases, in that order; junction bases with no gene match: 7. This CDR3 has 13 amino acids. CDR3 bases: TGCAGTGCGTCCCGGACAGGGATAGAGACCCAGTACTTC. This sequence encodes CSASRTGIETQYF.

As for this clonotype: The junction differs from germline at one of its ends, possibly a read error. The V gene is TRBV2, the J gene TRBJ1-2, with 7 bases fitting TRBD1. Germline values: CDR1 SNHLY, CDR2 FYNNEI. CDR3 length: 12 amino acids. CDR3 bases: TGTGCCAGCATGCCTAGACAGGGATCCGGCACCTTT. Amino acids: CASMPRQGSGTF.

This clonotype has a count of ten or more. This chain links TRBV6-5 with TRBJ2-5; the D gene could be TRBD1 or TRBD2 (5 bases each). V was trimmed by 7 bases and J by 5 bases, leaving 11 bases between them. This CDR3 is 12 amino acids long. Germline values: CDR1 MNHEY, CDR2 SVGAGI. Written as DNA, the CDR3 is TGTGCCAGCATTAGTGGGACGGAGACCCAGTACTTC. Translation: CASISGTETQYF.

The CDR3 here is CASSPSGAKNIQYF. Written as DNA, the CDR3 is TGTGCCAGCAGCCCTAGCGGGGCCAAAAACATTCAGTACTTC. The chain has TRBV16 and TRBJ2-4, with TRBD2 matching over 8 bases. The CDR3 length is 14 residues. CDR1 KGHSY and CDR2 FQNENV come from the germline V gene. Trimming at V came to 4 bases and at J to 1 base, leaving 0 bases not matched to a gene.

This clonotype has just a few counts. The chain links TRBV18 to TRBJ1-5; 7 positions match TRBD1. The CDR3 totals 15 residues. Losses at the gene ends were 2 bases for V and 2 bases for J; bases not matched to a gene: 3. Looked up from germline, CDR1 is KGHSH and CDR2 is LQKENI. CDR3 sequence reads: CASSPEGTGNQPQHF. The CDR3 nucleotides read TGTGCCAGCTCACCAGAGGGGACAGGCAATCAGCCCCAGCATTTT.

As to this clonotype: A read error is possible here, since a much larger clone lies one base away. V usage is TRBV2 and J usage is TRBJ2-5, with TRBD2 as a possible D gene (5 bases). This CDR3 has 12 amino acids. Germline V CDR1 and CDR2: SNHLY, FYNNEI. Trimming took 7 bases from V and 9 from J, leaving 15 bases between them. CDR3 nucleotides: TGTGCCAGCACCCCGAGGGTCGGCTCCCAGTACTTC. Amino acids: CASTPRVGSQYF.

About this clonotype itself: A much larger clone lies one base from this, so it may be a read error. The J gene is TRBJ1-2, the V gene TRBV7-9, with unresolved D. The V and J ends lost 5 bases and 7 bases respectively, with 20 bases between them. The CDR3 extends over 15 amino acids. Per the germline V gene, CDR1 is SEHNR and CDR2 is FQNEAQ (reference sequence). In DNA, the CDR3 is TGTGCCAGCAGCCCCCCGGGTGGAAGAGGCTGTGGCTACACCTTC. The encoded protein is CASSPPGGRGCGYTF.

This clonotype was seen ten or more times. V gene TRBV7-8 combines with J gene TRBJ2-2; D not resolved. This CDR3 has 13 residues. V lost 1 base to trimming and J lost 3 bases, with 3 bases between them. Germline CDR1 and CDR2: SGHVS and FQNEAQ. The CDR3: CASSLVHTGELFF. DNA for the CDR3: TGTGCCAGCAGCTTAGTGCACACCGGGGAGCTGTTTTTT.

This clonotype showed up many times. The rearrangement uses TRBV29-1 and TRBJ2-5; TRBD1 matches 8 bases. The CDR3 is 12 residues long. V gave up 6 bases and J gave up 5 bases; unmatched junction bases: 5. CDR1 and CDR2 from the germline V gene are SQVTM and ANQGSEA. The CDR3 nucleotides read TGCAGCGTAGGACAGGGCTCGGAGACCCAGTACTTC. It encodes CSVGQGSETQYF.

This clonotype was detected many times. V and J are TRBV18 and TRBJ1-2, with D perhaps TRBD1 (6 bases). There are 15 residues in the CDR3. The germline CDR1 and CDR2 sequences are KGHSH and LQKENI. The germline V and J ends were trimmed by 2 bases and 2 bases, with 12 bases remaining between them. CDR3 nucleotides: TGTGCCAGCTCACCAACACGGACAGAGAACTATGGCTACACCTTC. Translated, it gives CASSPTRTENYGYTF.

The sample holds a few counts of this clonotype. The chain couples TRBV28 to TRBJ2-3, with TRBD2 identical over 14 bases. V lost 6 bases and J lost 4; bases outside the gene matches: 6. Per germline, CDR1 MDHEN and CDR2 SYDVKM. This CDR3 is built from 16 residues. The DNA for the CDR3 is TGTGCCAGCAGACCGACTAGCGGGGGGGCCGCAGATACGCAGTATTTT. Its protein is CASRPTSGGAADTQYF.

This clonotype was found many times. The rearrangement uses TRBV5-8 and TRBJ2-7, with 11 positions matching TRBD1. Germline-derived CDR1 and CDR2 are SGHTS and YDEGEE. The CDR3 has 15 amino acids. The ends lost 3 bases at V and 5 bases at J; junction bases unmatched: 7. In DNA form, the CDR3 reads TGTGCCAGCAGCTCGGGGACAGGGGGTAACGACGAGCAGTACTTC. Amino acids: CASSSGTGGNDEQYF.

This clonotype was recorded many times. This sequence joins TRBV20-1 and TRBJ1-4; D is ambiguous. From germline, CDR1 is DFQATT and CDR2 SNEGSKA (reference sequence). V was clipped by 6 bases and J by 5 bases, with 13 bases between them. The CDR3 covers 13 residues. CDR3 coding DNA: TGCAGTGCCGCATATATATTAAATGAAAAACTGTTTTTT. Translating gives CSAAYILNEKLFF.